The present T cell receptor beta chain was sequenced within a study of shared clonotypes between healthy human individuals. Study-wide points: In contrast to clonotypes shared by all four donors, non-shared clonotypes had lower generation probabilities.

The naive CD8 fraction comprised CD45RO-negative cells positively selected for CCR7 and excluded terminally differentiated effector memory CD45RA+ cells. Every one of the donors was a Caucasian adult that lived in Nashville, Tennessee. Details on this clone: Its specificity is unknown. The same CDR3 also results from other DNA sequences found in this sample.

Sorted-subset replicate PCR reactions were performed with around 200 ng DNA, corresponding to roughly 30,000 T cell genomes. As originally analysed: Filtering of immunoSEQ junctional sequences could not match full-length read filtering. Profiling relied on immunoSEQ multiplex PCR, and the TCRdb table lists in-frame clones only, not all of them. That table furnishes V, J and clone size, whereas the DNA furnished D and trimming. The profile covers some 2,000,000 clones, with approximately 94% appearing a single time and 1% to 1.3% taken by the ten largest. This receptor was identified in a man aged 18 to 35 in good health. Sequenced material: naive CD8+ T cells sorted from blood.

CDR3: CASSLSSGGFTDTQYF. CDR3 coding DNA: TGTGCCAGCAGCTTAAGCAGCGGGGGTTTCACAGATACGCAGTATTTT. The rearrangement uses TRBV7-9 and TRBJ2-3; 8 bases line up with TRBD2. The CDR3 runs to 16 residues. The junction had 6 bases not matched to a gene; V was cut back by 2 bases and J by 2 bases. From germline, CDR1 is SEHNR and CDR2 FQNEAQ (reference sequence).